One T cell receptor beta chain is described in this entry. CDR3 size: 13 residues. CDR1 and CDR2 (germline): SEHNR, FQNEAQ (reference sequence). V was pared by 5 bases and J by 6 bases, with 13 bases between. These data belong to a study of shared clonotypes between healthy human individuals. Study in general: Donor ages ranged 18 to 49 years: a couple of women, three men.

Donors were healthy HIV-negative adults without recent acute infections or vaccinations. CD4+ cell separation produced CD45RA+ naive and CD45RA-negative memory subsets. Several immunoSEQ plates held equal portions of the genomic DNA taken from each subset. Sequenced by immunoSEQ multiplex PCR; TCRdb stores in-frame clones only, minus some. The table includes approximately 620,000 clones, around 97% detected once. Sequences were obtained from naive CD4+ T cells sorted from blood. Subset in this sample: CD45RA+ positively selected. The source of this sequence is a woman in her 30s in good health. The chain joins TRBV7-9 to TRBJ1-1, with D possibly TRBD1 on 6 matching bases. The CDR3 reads CASSPRDIPEAFF. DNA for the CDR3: TGTGCCAGCAGCCCAAGGGACATCCCTGAAGCTTTCTTT.